The T cell receptor (beta chain) described here comes from a study of blood T cells in healthy people across ages (dated by TCRdb to between 2014 and 2017). For the wider study: Template switching captured roughly one uniquely barcoded TCR beta cDNA molecule per two T cells in model experiments. Using deep sequencing normalized with unique cDNA molecular identifiers, the study measured how TCR beta repertoire diversity changes with age. Four age groups were formed from the donors: young (average approximately 16 years), middle-aged (just under 40), aged (over 55) and long-lived (more than 75). To avoid experimental bias, donors of different ages were distributed randomly across sequencing lanes. The study analyzed two additional independent replicas of 1 million unique cDNA reads from the same blood draw for two donors, one aged 18 to 30 and one aged 80 or older. The study at large found these results: A strong correlation was found between observed TCR beta diversity and the percentage of naive T cells measured by flow cytometry. Because donor CMV infection status was unknown, age-related changes in expanded clonotypes were potentially confounded. Total diversity estimates from one million sequenced T cells were considered lower bounds and underestimates. Compared with the aged group, the long-lived group had more naive CD4+ T cells, fewer expanded clones and increased TCR diversity, suggesting age selection. Since profiling was done on bulk unsorted PBMCs, naive and antigen-experienced compartments could not be conclusively compared. As age increased, observed TCR beta diversity per million T cells dropped in a roughly linear way, and a significant reduction was already evident by age 40.

The CDR3 has 14 amino acids, counting the end cysteine and phenylalanine. Only the CDR3 DNA is retained, 42 bases long and in frame from the first base. The CDR1 and CDR2 encoded by the germline V gene (reference sequence) are DFQATT and SNEGSKA. Between the V and J ends, shortened by 4 bases and 5 bases respectively, the junction contains 15 bases. The library was obtained by 5' RACE. Instrument on record: Illumina HiSeq 2500. The second PCR ran for roughly 7 to 11 cycles and used a J-beta primer mix along with a sample-barcoded 5' primer. A unique molecular identifier was introduced onto each TCR beta cDNA molecule by a template-switch 5' adaptor carrying 12 random nucleotides. At least 3 million CDR3-containing paired-end reads were obtained from each sample. All of the RNA was converted into first-strand cDNA using the Mint cDNA synthesis kit, with a TRBC-specific oligonucleotide serving as the primer. Following uracil-DNA glycosylase treatment, a first 18-cycle PCR with universal primers M1SS and BC2_uni_R was performed on all cDNA. Per the authors' processing: For normalization, 1 million high-quality reads, each with a distinct molecular identifier, were randomly selected from each sample. Instead of being binned into consensus sequences, reads that shared molecular identifiers were thrown out. MiTCR, run with a Q25 quality threshold and the strictest error-elimination algorithm, handled CDR3 identification, clonotype clustering and error correction. A nonparametric unseen species model using Euler transformation provided a lower-bound estimate of total TCR beta diversity. The public reads were quality trimmed at Q25 with fastp and then assembled into clones with MiXCR by TCRdb, keeping productive beta chains. Each CDR3 protein gets just one entry, which takes the most common genes and DNA from the rows behind it. None of the V and J calls come from the authors' own analysis; TCRdb made them. The sample records roughly 1.5 million distinct CDR3 sequences, around 40% of which are singletons. Just over 4% of the sample is held by the ten biggest clonotypes.

A word on this clonotype: Its antigen target is currently unknown. No base qualities exist here, and no much larger clone lies one base off it.

Systemically healthy Caucasian individuals from Russia, some 38 in total and aged about 6 to 95 years, were included as donors. Each donor gave 9.5 to 10 milliliters of peripheral blood, drawn into EDTA-treated Vacutainer tubes. Ficoll-Paque density-gradient centrifugation was used to isolate PBMCs, with at least 6.5 million per sample. Total RNA was extracted from PBMCs with Trizol reagent, with at least 5.5 micrograms obtained per sample. For every donor, flow cytometry on a PBMC aliquot measured the percentage of naive CD45RAhigh/CD27high T cells. The receptor comes from a woman between 18 and 29 years old in good health. The sample consisted of blood. The chain is assembled from TRBV20-1 and TRBJ2-1; a weak D assignment points to TRBD2 (5 bases agree). The CDR3 has the sequence CSAKLARLNNEQFF. The nucleotide sequence reads as follows: TGCAGTGCTAAGTTAGCGAGACTGAACAATGAGCAGTTCTTC.